The rows below give T cell receptor beta chains drawn from one sample of a study of cytomegalovirus exposure and HLA in healthy donors. Only in-frame clones appear in the TCRdb table, and some are missing; sequencing was by immunoSEQ multiplex PCR. The sample holds roughly 230,000 clones; approximately 91% are singletons and the top ten take about 1.8%. Input material: PBMCs. The source of these receptors is a girl aged 2 to 9 in good health and CMV-seronegative. Both conserved end residues are trimmed from each CDR3. The order of the fields is V gene, J gene, clone size, CDR3 protein. Not every row has a clone size; where given, it reads once, few, many or a size class.

v_call: TRBV7-9; j_call: TRBJ2-1; clone_size: .; cdr3_aa: AKGGGASYNEQF
v_call: TRBV27; j_call: TRBJ2-7; clone_size: .; cdr3_aa: ASSYQGPPSLYEQY
v_call: TRBV7-8; j_call: TRBJ2-5; clone_size: .; cdr3_aa: ASSSPRGPGGAGQETQY
v_call: TRBV29-1; j_call: TRBJ2-7; clone_size: .; cdr3_aa: SVEMGSPTYEQY
v_call: TRBV30; j_call: TRBJ2-7; clone_size: .; cdr3_aa: AWSFGGSGQDEQY
v_call: TRBV7-8; j_call: TRBJ1-2; clone_size: .; cdr3_aa: ASSFGQGSFGYT
v_call: TRBV20-1; j_call: TRBJ1-2; clone_size: .; cdr3_aa: SASGGPGYT
v_call: TRBV9; j_call: TRBJ2-7; clone_size: .; cdr3_aa: ASSAPTGDEQY
v_call: TRBV29-1; j_call: TRBJ1-5; clone_size: .; cdr3_aa: SPGWDQPQH
v_call: TRBV6-5; j_call: TRBJ1-6; clone_size: .; cdr3_aa: ASSQDRDNSPLH
v_call: TRBV29-1; j_call: TRBJ2-2; clone_size: .; cdr3_aa: SVQGARSGELF
v_call: TRBV5-4; j_call: TRBJ1-6; clone_size: .; cdr3_aa: ASSMRQGGSSPLH
v_call: TRBV15; j_call: TRBJ2-7; clone_size: once; cdr3_aa: ATSRDLRDHEQY
v_call: TRBV18; j_call: TRBJ1-1; clone_size: .; cdr3_aa: ASSPGGLNTEAF
v_call: TRBV14; j_call: TRBJ2-7; clone_size: .; cdr3_aa: ASSQGRAGEQY
v_call: TRBV28; j_call: TRBJ2-5; clone_size: .; cdr3_aa: ASSSSGLAGLQETQY
v_call: TRBV14; j_call: TRBJ2-7; clone_size: .; cdr3_aa: ASSHLGTGGEQY
v_call: TRBV10-3; j_call: TRBJ2-1; clone_size: .; cdr3_aa: AISITSGFSYNEQF
v_call: TRBV2; j_call: TRBJ2-5; clone_size: .; cdr3_aa: ASSDLAKETQY
v_call: TRBV29-1; j_call: TRBJ1-4; clone_size: .; cdr3_aa: SVRDEKLF
v_call: TRBV29-1; j_call: TRBJ1-1; clone_size: .; cdr3_aa: SAYRGMLTEAF
v_call: TRBV30; j_call: TRBJ1-6; clone_size: once; cdr3_aa: AWGNTAGLGSPLH
v_call: TRBV2; j_call: .; clone_size: .; cdr3_aa: ASSELAGTSSYEQY
v_call: TRBV27; j_call: TRBJ2-1; clone_size: .; cdr3_aa: ASTNLGGSLYNEQF
v_call: TRBV10-3; j_call: TRBJ2-7; clone_size: .; cdr3_aa: AISESMDRDKRAY